This TCR beta chain was identified in a study of response to subunit inactivated influenza vaccine. There are a few counts of this clonotype. Per the germline V gene, CDR1 is SGHTA and CDR2 is FQGNSA. With V trimmed by 5 bases and J by 2 bases, 3 bases remained unmatched. The CDR3 is 13 residues long. Each CDR3 protein gets one entry after TCRdb re-called the RT-PCR reads with MiXCR. In the table there are 500,000 to 700,000 distinct CDR3 sequences, approximately 22% of which are singletons. Separately, the same data were catalogued under a study of T cells expressing NK-cell markers. As that report states: TCR beta cDNA was generated via 5'RACE template switching incorporating UMIs.

The V gene is TRBV7-2, the J gene TRBJ2-7; 7 bases match TRBD1. The clonotype comes from a man aged 45 to 65 who received an inactivated influenza vaccine. Sequenced here: CD4+ T cells sorted from PBMCs, sampled 12 days after vaccination. CDR3 bases: TGTGCCAGCAGCCCGCAGGGGGCCTACGAGCAGTACTTC. Protein: CASSPQGAYEQYF.